Presented here are 6 T cell receptor beta chains from one specimen sequenced in a study of control samples from healthy donors and cancer patients. Clones were read by immunoSEQ multiplex PCR, and TCRdb kept only the in-frame ones, dropping some. This sample yields around 150,000 clones, of which around 90% are seen a single time; 12% belongs to the top ten. Sequencing input: blood. Every receptor here comes from a man aged 30 to 45 in good health.

The J gene is TRBJ2-2, the V gene TRBV14; D not certain. The CDR3 extends over 15 amino acids. Trimming removed 6 bases at V and 2 bases at J, with 13 bases between. In germline, CDR1 is SGHDN, CDR2 FVKESK. The CDR3 region has the DNA TGTGCCAGCAGACGACAATCCAGTAACACCGGGGAGCTGTTTTTT. Its protein product is CASRRQSSNTGELFF.

The chain couples TRBV9 to TRBJ1-2; tentatively, D is TRBD1 (5 bases). In germline, CDR1 is SGDLS, CDR2 YYNGEE. Trimming left V 0 bases short and J 8 bases short, with 17 bases between. The CDR3 has 15 residues. This CDR3 is CASSVAGTLELGYTF. CDR3 nucleotide sequence: TGTGCCAGCAGCGTAGCCGGGACCCTAGAGTTAGGCTACACCTTC.

The chain links TRBV28 to TRBJ2-7; D uncertain. Trimming pared 7 bases from V and 6 bases from J, leaving 13 bases between. In germline, CDR1 is MDHEN, CDR2 SYDVKM. The length of the CDR3 is 12 residues. The CDR3 sequence: CASTTSRAEQYF. The CDR3 coding sequence is TGTGCCAGCACCACTTCGCGTGCCGAGCAGTACTTC.

This chain links TRBV28 with TRBJ1-5, with D maybe TRBD1 (5 bases). The germline gives CDR1 MDHEN, CDR2 SYDVKM. The germline V and J ends were trimmed by 2 bases and 5 bases, with 13 bases remaining between them. The CDR3 length is 15 residues. Written as DNA, the CDR3 is TGTGCCAGCAGTTTAAAGTATGGGGCGGATCAGCCCCAGCATTTT. Translation: CASSLKYGADQPQHF.

This clone has just one count. V gene TRBV10-2 combines with J gene TRBJ2-7, with 7 bases that match TRBD1. There are 11 residues in the CDR3. In germline, CDR1 is WSHSY, CDR2 SAAADI. V lost 7 bases to trimming and J lost 5 bases; unmatched junction nucleotides: 2. In DNA, the CDR3 is TGCGCCAGCACACAGGGGAACGAGCAGTACTTC. Translating it yields CASTQGNEQYF.

The rearrangement uses TRBV19 and TRBJ1-2; 8 bases match TRBD1. In germline, CDR1 is LNHDA, CDR2 SQIVND (reference sequence). J lost 4 bases, V lost 6 bases, and 16 bases had no gene match. The CDR3 is made up of 17 amino acids. The CDR3 sequence: CASRRPGTGEPLYGYTF. In DNA form, the CDR3 reads TGTGCCAGTAGACGACCCGGGACAGGCGAACCTCTCTATGGCTACACCTTC.